These T cell receptor beta chains were read from a single sample in a study of T-cell memory formation after mild COVID-19. Via MiXCR, TCRdb re-called the 5' RACE reads, giving one row per CDR3 protein. The profile shows around 310,000 distinct CDR3 sequences, 20% to 25% of them singletons. The sequencing input was PBMCs or a T cell subset sorted from them (not recorded which). Receptors were obtained from a man aged 18 to 30 who had mild COVID-19 (a few samples of this study predate the infection). Cell type and time point are not known. CDR3s include the opening cysteine and the closing phenylalanine or tryptophan. D genes are given only for firm matches. A clone size is listed for some rows: how often the clone was seen (once, few, many), or a class if it is expanded.

d_gene	abundance	v_gene	len	j_gene	CDR3nt	CDR3aa
.	few	TRBV5-8	14	TRBJ1-3	TGTGCCAGCAGCTTCCAGGGAACCAGAAACACCATATATTTT	CASSFQGTRNTIYF
.	few	TRBV6-1	11	TRBJ1-1	TGTGCCAGCAGGGGACGAATTGAAGCTTTCTTT	CASRGRIEAFF
.	.	TRBV2	15	TRBJ1-1	TGTGCCAGCAGATTAGAAGGGTTTGTGGGCACTGAAGCTTTCTTT	CASRLEGFVGTEAFF
.	.	TRBV7-2	16	TRBJ2-1	TGTGCCAGCAGCTTAGATGCGGGGTCCTCCTACAATGAGCAGTTCTTC	CASSLDAGSSYNEQFF
.	.	TRBV9	14	TRBJ2-3	TGTGCCAGCGGCTTGGGGGGCCCGTCAGATACGCAGTATTTT	CASGLGGPSDTQYF
.	many	TRBV7-2	13	TRBJ2-5	TGTGCCAGCAGCCCGGGGTCTGGGGAGACCCAGTACTTC	CASSPGSGETQYF
.	few	TRBV9	15	TRBJ1-1	TGTGCCAGCAGCGTAGCTGGGGACGGGTACACTGAAGCTTTCTTT	CASSVAGDGYTEAFF
TRBD1	.	TRBV6-1	15	TRBJ1-6	TGTGCCAGCAGTGAACTAGGACAGGGGCGGACACCCCTCCACTTT	CASSELGQGRTPLHF
.	.	TRBV30	12	TRBJ2-1	TGTGCCTGGAGTGATTACGGTGGAGAGCAGTTCTTC	CAWSDYGGEQFF
.	many	TRBV4-3	16	TRBJ2-2	TGCGCCAGCAGCTACGGAGGGGGGAGGAACACCGGGGAGCTGTTTTTT	CASSYGGGRNTGELFF
.	.	TRBV20-1	15	TRBJ2-3	TGCAGTGGTGGGCGGAGCGTGGGGGCAGGAGATACGCAGTATTTT	CSGGRSVGAGDTQYF
TRBD2	many	TRBV5-1	15	TRBJ2-1	TGTGCCAGCAGCTTAGCGGGGAGCTCCTACAATGAGCAGTTCTTC	CASSLAGSSYNEQFF
.	.	TRBV5-1	14	TRBJ2-3	TGCGCCAGCAGGAACAGTACTAGCACAGATACGCAGTATTTT	CASRNSTSTDTQYF
.	many	TRBV5-1	15	TRBJ1-3	TGCGCCAGCAGCTTGACGGCAAACTCTGGAAACACCATATATTTT	CASSLTANSGNTIYF
.	many	TRBV12-3/TRBV12-4	16	TRBJ2-4	TGTGCCAGCAGTTATCGGGGCGACCTAGCCAAAAACATTCAGTACTTC	CASSYRGDLAKNIQYF
TRBD1	.	TRBV7-9	14	TRBJ2-7	TGTGCCAGCAGCTTTGGGGCAGGGGGCTACGAGCAGTACTTC	CASSFGAGGYEQYF
TRBD2	.	TRBV12-3/TRBV12-4	15	TRBJ2-1	TGTGCCAGCAGTACGGGACTAGCGGTCTACAATGAGCAGTTCTTC	CASSTGLAVYNEQFF
.	.	TRBV5-1	12	TRBJ2-3	TGCGCCAGCACCGACGCGGGGGATACGCAGTATTTT	CASTDAGDTQYF
.	.	TRBV7-4	15	TRBJ2-5	TGTGCCAGCAGCTCTTTGGGGGGCATATCGGAGACCCAGTACTTC	CASSSLGGISETQYF
.	.	TRBV7-9	10	TRBJ2-2	TGTGCCAGGGATACCGGGGAGCTGTTTTTT	CARDTGELFF
.	.	TRBV9	15	TRBJ2-5	TGTGCCAGCAGCGTATACGACAGGGAGGAAGAGACCCAGTACTTC	CASSVYDREEETQYF
.	.	TRBV5-1	15	TRBJ1-1	TGCGCCAGCAGCTTCGCGGGGGGGACGAACACTGAAGCTTTCTTT	CASSFAGGTNTEAFF
.	once	TRBV27	13	TRBJ1-1	TGTGCCAGCACTCCAGGGTTTCGGACTGAAGCTTTCTTT	CASTPGFRTEAFF
.	many	TRBV19	14	TRBJ1-1	TGTGCCAGTAGTATAGATCGAAGGTGGACTGAAGCTTTCTTT	CASSIDRRWTEAFF
TRBD2	.	TRBV4-3	15	TRBJ2-1	TGCGCCAGCAGCCAAGGAGGTTGGGGGGGCAATGAGCAGTTCTTC	CASSQGGWGGNEQFF
.	once	TRBV10-1	10	TRBJ2-7	TGCGCCAGCAGTGCGTCCGAGCAGTACTTC	CASSASEQYF
.	few	TRBV7-2	14	TRBJ2-5	TGTGCCAGCAGCTCGACCGGGGCCAAAGAGACCCAGTACTTC	CASSSTGAKETQYF
TRBD1	few	TRBV10-3	17	TRBJ1-2	TGTGCCATCAGTGACTCCTCTCCGGGACAGGGGAACTATGGCTACACCTTC	CAISDSSPGQGNYGYTF
.	few	TRBV5-1	14	TRBJ2-5	TGCGCCAGCAGCCCGCCAGGGGGGCCAGAGACCCAGTACTTC	CASSPPGGPETQYF
.	once	TRBV12-1	17	TRBJ2-1	TGTGCCAGCAGCCAACACCCGACTAGCGGGATACACAATGAGCAGTTCTTC	CASSQHPTSGIHNEQFF
TRBD1	.	TRBV15	15	TRBJ2-7	TGTGCCACCAGCAAATCGGGACAGGGAATAGGGGAGCAGTACTTC	CATSKSGQGIGEQYF
.	few	TRBV5-5	15	TRBJ2-2	TGTGCCAGCAGCTTGGCCGGGGCCGACACCGGGGAGCTGTTTTTT	CASSLAGADTGELFF
TRBD1	few	TRBV12-3/TRBV12-4	14	TRBJ1-4	TGTGCCAGCAGTTATTACAGGGGAGACGAAAAACTGTTTTTT	CASSYYRGDEKLFF
.	.	TRBV3-1	11	TRBJ2-7	TGTGCCAGCAGCGTCCGCTACGAGCAGTACTTC	CASSVRYEQYF
.	.	TRBV7-9	15	TRBJ2-6	TGTGCCAGCAGCTTAGCAGGGACTGGGGCCACCGTCCTGACTTTC	CASSLAGTGATVLTF
TRBD1	.	TRBV20-1	13	TRBJ2-7	TGCAGTGCTATGACAGGGATGGCCTACGAGCAGTACTTC	CSAMTGMAYEQYF
TRBD1	few	TRBV6-1	16	TRBJ1-6	TGTGCCAGCAGTGAAGCCCTTGGACAGGGGTACTCACCCCTCCACTTT	CASSEALGQGYSPLHF